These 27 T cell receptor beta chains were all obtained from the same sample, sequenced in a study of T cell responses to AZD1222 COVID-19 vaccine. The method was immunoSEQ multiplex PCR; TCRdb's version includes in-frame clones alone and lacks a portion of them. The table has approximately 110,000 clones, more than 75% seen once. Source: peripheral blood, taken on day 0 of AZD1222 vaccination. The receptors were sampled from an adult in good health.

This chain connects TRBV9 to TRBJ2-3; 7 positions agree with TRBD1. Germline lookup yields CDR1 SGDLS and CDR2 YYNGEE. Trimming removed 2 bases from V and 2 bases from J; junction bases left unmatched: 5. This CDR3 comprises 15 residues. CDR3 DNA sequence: TGTGCCAGCAGCGTTTGGGGGACAGTCACAGATACGCAGTATTTT. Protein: CASSVWGTVTDTQYF.

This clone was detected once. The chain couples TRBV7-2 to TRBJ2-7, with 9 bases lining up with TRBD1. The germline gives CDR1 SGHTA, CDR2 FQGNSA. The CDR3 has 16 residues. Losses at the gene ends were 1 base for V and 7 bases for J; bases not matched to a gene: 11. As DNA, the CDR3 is TGTGCCAGCAGCTTAGGAGGGGGGACAGGGTATTGGGAGCAGTACTTC. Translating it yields CASSLGGGTGYWEQYF.

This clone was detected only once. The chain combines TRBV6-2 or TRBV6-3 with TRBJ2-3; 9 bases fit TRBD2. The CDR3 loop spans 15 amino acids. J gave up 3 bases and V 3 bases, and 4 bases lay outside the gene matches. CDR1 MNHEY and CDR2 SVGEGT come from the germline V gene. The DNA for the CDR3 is TGTGCCAGCAGTTATCTTAGCGGGAGTACAGATACGCAGTATTTT. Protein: CASSYLSGSTDTQYF.

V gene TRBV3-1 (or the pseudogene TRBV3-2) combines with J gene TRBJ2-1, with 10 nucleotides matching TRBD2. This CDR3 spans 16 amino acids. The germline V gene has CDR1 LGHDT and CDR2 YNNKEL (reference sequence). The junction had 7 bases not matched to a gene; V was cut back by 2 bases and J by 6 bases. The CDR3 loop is CASSQPGLAEGNEQFF. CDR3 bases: TGTGCCAGCAGCCAACCTGGACTAGCGGAGGGCAATGAGCAGTTCTTC.

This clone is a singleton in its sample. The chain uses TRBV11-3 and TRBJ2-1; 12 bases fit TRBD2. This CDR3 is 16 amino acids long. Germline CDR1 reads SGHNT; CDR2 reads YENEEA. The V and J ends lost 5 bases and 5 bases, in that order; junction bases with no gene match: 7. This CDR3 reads CASSPQGLAGNNEQFF. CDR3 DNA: TGTGCCAGCAGCCCCCAAGGACTAGCGGGAAACAATGAGCAGTTCTTC.

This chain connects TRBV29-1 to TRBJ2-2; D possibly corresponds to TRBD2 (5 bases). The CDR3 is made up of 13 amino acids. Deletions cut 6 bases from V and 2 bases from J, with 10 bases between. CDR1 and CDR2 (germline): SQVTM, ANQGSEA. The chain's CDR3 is CSVDTGNTGELFF. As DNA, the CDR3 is TGCAGCGTCGATACGGGAAACACCGGGGAGCTGTTTTTT.

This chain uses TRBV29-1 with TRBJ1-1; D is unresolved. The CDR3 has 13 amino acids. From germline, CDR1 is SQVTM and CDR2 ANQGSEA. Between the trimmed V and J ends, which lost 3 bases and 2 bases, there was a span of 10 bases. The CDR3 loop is CSVDVGGNTEAFF. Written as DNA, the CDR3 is TGCAGCGTTGATGTTGGAGGAAACACTGAAGCTTTCTTT.

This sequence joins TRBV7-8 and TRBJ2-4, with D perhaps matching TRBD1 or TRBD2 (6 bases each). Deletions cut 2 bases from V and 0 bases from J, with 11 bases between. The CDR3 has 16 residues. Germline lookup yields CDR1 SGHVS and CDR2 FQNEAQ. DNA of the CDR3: TGTGCCAGCAGCTTAATTGGGGGGCTAGCCAAAAACATTCAGTACTTC. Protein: CASSLIGGLAKNIQYF.

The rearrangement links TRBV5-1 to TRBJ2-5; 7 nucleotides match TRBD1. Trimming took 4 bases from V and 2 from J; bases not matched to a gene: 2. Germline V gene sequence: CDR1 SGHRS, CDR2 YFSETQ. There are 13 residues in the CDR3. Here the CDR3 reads CASSRDRQETQYF. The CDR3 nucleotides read TGCGCCAGCAGCCGGGACAGACAAGAGACCCAGTACTTC.

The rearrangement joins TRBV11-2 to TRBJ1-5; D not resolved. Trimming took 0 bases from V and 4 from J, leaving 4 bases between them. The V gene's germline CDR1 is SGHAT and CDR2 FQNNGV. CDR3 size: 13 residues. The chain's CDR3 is CASSLDRNQPQHF. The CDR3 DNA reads TGTGCCAGCAGCTTAGACCGGAATCAGCCCCAGCATTTT.

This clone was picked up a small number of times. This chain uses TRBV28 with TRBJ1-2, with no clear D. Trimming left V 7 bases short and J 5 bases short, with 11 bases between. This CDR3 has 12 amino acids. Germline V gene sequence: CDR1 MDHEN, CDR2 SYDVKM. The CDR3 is CASNPEGYGYTF. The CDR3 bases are TGTGCCAGCAACCCCGAAGGTTATGGCTACACCTTC.

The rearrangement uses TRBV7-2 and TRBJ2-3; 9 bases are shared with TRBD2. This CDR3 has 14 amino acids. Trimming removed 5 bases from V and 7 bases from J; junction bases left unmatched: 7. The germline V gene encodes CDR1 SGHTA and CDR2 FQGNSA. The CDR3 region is CASSPGLATNTQYF. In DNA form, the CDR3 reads TGTGCCAGCAGCCCGGGACTAGCCACGAATACGCAGTATTTT.

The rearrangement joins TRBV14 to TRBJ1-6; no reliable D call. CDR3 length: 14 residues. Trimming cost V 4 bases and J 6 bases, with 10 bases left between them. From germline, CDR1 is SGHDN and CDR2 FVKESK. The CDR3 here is CASSRPGSNSPLHF. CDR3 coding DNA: TGTGCCAGCAGCCGCCCCGGGAGTAATTCACCCCTCCACTTT.

The CDR3 DNA sequence: TGTGCCAGCAGCGGCGGACAGAGGGTTCATAATGAAAAACTGTTTTTT. Translated: CASSGGQRVHNEKLFF. The V and J genes are TRBV5-5 and TRBJ1-4; a possible D gene is TRBD1 (6 bases). The CDR3 extends over 16 amino acids. In germline, CDR1 is SGHKS, CDR2 YYEKEE (reference sequence). The germline V and J ends were trimmed by 4 bases and 4 bases, with 17 bases remaining between them.

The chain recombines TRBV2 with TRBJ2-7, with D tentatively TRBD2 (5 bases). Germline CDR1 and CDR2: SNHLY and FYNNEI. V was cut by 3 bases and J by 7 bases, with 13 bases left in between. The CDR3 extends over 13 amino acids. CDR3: CASSDRLRTEQYF. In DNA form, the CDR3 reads TGTGCCAGCAGTGACCGACTACGTACGGAGCAGTACTTC. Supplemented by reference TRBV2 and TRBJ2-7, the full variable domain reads EPEVTQTPSHQVTQMGQEVILRCVPISNHLYFYWYRQILGQKVEFLVSFYNNEISEKSEIFDDQFSVERPDGSNFTLKIRSTKLEDSAMYFCASSDRLRTEQYFGPGTRLTVT.

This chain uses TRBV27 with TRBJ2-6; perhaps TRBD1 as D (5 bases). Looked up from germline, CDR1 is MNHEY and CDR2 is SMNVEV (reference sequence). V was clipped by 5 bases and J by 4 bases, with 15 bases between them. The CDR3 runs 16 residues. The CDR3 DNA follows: TGTGCCAGCAGTATCCCACCAGGGTCCGGGGCCAACGTCCTGACTTTC. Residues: CASSIPPGSGANVLTF.

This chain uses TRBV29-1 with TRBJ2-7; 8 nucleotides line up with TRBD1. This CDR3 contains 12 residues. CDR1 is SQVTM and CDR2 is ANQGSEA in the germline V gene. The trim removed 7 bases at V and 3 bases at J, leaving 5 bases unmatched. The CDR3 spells CSADGQGYEQYF. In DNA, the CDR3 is TGCAGCGCCGATGGACAGGGCTACGAGCAGTACTTC.

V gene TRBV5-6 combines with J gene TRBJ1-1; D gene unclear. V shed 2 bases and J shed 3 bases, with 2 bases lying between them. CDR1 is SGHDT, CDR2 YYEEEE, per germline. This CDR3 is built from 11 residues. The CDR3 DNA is TGTGCCAGCAGCTTATACACTGAAGCTTTCTTT. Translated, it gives CASSLYTEAFF.

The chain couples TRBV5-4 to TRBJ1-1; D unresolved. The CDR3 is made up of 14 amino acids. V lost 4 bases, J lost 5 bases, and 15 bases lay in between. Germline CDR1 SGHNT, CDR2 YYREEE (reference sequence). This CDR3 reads CASSRRGVGTEAFF. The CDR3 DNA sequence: TGTGCCAGCAGCCGACGGGGTGTAGGAACTGAAGCTTTCTTT.

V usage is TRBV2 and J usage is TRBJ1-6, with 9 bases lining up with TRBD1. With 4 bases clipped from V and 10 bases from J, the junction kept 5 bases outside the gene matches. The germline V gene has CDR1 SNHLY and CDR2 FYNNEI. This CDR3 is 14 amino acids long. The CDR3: CASSGGQGRSPLHF. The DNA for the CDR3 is TGTGCCAGCAGTGGGGGACAGGGAAGATCACCCCTCCACTTT.

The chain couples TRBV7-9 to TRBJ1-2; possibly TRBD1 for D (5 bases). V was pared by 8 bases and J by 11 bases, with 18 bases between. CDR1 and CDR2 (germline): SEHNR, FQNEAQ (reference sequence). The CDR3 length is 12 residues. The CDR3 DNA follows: TGTGCCAGCCCAGGGCCAAGGGGTCTGTACACCTTC. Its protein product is CASPGPRGLYTF.

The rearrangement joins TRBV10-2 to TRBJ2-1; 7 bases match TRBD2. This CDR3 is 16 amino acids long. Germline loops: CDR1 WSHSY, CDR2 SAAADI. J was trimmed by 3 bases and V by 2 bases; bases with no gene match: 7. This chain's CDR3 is CASSEELLAVYNEQFF. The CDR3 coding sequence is TGCGCCAGCAGTGAGGAACTGCTAGCGGTCTACAATGAGCAGTTCTTC.

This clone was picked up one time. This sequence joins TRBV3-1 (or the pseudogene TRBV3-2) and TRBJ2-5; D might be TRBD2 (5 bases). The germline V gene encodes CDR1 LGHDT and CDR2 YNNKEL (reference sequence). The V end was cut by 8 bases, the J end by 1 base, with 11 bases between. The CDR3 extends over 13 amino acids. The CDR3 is CASRRAGQETQYF. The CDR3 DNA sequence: TGTGCCAGCCGGCGGGCGGGCCAAGAGACCCAGTACTTC.

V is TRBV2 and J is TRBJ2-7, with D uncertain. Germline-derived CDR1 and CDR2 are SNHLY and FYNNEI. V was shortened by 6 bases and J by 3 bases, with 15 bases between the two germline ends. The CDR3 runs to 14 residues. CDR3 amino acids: CASRGRVSRYEQYF. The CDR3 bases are TGTGCCAGCAGAGGCCGGGTTAGTCGCTACGAGCAGTACTTC.

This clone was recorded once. In DNA, the CDR3 is TGTGCCTGGAGTGTCCCGGAGACCCAGTACTTC. Its protein is CAWSVPETQYF. This rearrangement joins TRBV30 to TRBJ2-5; D gene uncertain. The CDR3 spans 11 residues. Trimming left V 0 bases short and J 5 bases short, with 4 bases between. CDR1 GTSNPN and CDR2 SVGIG come from the germline V gene (reference sequence).

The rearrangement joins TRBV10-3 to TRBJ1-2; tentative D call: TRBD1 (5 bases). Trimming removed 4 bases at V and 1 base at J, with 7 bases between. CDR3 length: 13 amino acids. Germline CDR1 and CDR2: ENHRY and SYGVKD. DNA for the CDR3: TGTGCCATCAGTGGTGACAGTAACTATGGCTACACCTTC. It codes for CAISGDSNYGYTF.

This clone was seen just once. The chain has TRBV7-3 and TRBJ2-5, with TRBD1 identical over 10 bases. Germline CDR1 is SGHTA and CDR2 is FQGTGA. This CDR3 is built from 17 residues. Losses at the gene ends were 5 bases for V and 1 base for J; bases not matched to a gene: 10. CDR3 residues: CASSARRDRGPQETQYF. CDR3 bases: TGTGCCAGCAGCGCACGCCGGGACAGGGGTCCCCAAGAGACCCAGTACTTC.